The 12 T cell receptor beta chains listed next were all sequenced from one sample in a study of blood T cell repertoires in COVID-19. TCRdb's copy holds only in-frame clones and misses some; the assay was immunoSEQ multiplex PCR. The table shows 150,000 to 180,000 clones, with around 83% occurring only once. What was sequenced was peripheral blood. The receptors originated from a woman in her sixties with COVID-19, enrolled during active disease.

Concerning this clone: This may be a read error, as it is one base from a much larger clone. This sequence joins TRBV5-1 and TRBJ2-1; TRBD1 agrees at 7 bases. V shed 0 bases and J 3 bases; nucleotides not matched to a gene: 0. This CDR3 spans 14 amino acids. Per the germline V gene, CDR1 is SGHRS and CDR2 is YFSETQ. For the CDR3, the DNA is TGCGCCAGCAGCTTGGGACAGGGCTACAATGAGCAGTTCTTC. It translates to CASSLGQGYNEQFF.

This chain connects TRBV3-1 (or the pseudogene TRBV3-2) to TRBJ2-4, with 7 bases matching TRBD1. Germline V gene lookup returns CDR1 LGHDT and CDR2 YNNKEL (reference sequence). Trimming took 4 bases from V and 3 from J; bases not matched to a gene: 12. CDR3 size: 17 residues. This CDR3 is CASSPTTGAPLKNIQYF. CDR3 bases: TGTGCCAGCAGCCCTACTACAGGGGCCCCTCTCAAAAACATTCAGTACTTC.

The chain carries TRBV27 and TRBJ1-1; D is ambiguous. Germline V gives CDR1 MNHEY, CDR2 SMNVEV (reference sequence). The CDR3 runs to 14 residues. Deletions cut 3 bases from V and 4 bases from J, with 12 bases between. The CDR3 sequence: CASSFSARATEAFF. The CDR3, as DNA: TGTGCCAGCAGTTTTTCTGCGAGGGCCACTGAAGCTTTCTTT.

This sequence joins TRBV24-1 and TRBJ2-1; 14 bases are a match to TRBD2. The CDR3 spans 16 residues. Germline V gives CDR1 KGHDR, CDR2 SFDVKD. V was pared by 7 bases and J by 10 bases, with 11 bases of the junction left unmatched. The CDR3 DNA sequence: TGTGCCACCAGCCCTGGACTAGCGGGAGGAATTTTCGAGCAGTTCTTC. Amino acids: CATSPGLAGGIFEQFF.

This clone was seen a handful of times. This chain joins TRBV27 and TRBJ1-5; D unclear. Germline V CDR1 and CDR2: MNHEY, SMNVEV (reference sequence). The CDR3 is 12 residues long. Trimming removed 5 bases from V and 6 bases from J, with 8 bases in between. CDR3: CASSTPGQPQHF. The CDR3 DNA follows: TGTGCCAGCAGTACCCCAGGTCAGCCCCAGCATTTT.

The chain combines TRBV20-1 with TRBJ2-1, with TRBD2 as a possible D gene (7 bases). The CDR3 consists of 14 residues. The germline V and J ends were trimmed by 3 bases and 5 bases, with 14 bases remaining between them. The V gene's germline CDR1 is DFQATT and CDR2 SNEGSKA (reference sequence). The DNA of the CDR3 is TGCAGTGCTAGTGGGGGGGGCCCCGACAATGAGCAGTTCTTC. The encoded protein is CSASGGGPDNEQFF.

The J gene is TRBJ1-2, the V gene TRBV14; D gene uncertain. This CDR3 is 12 amino acids long. The germline V and J ends were trimmed by 4 bases and 5 bases, with 8 bases remaining between them. CDR1 SGHDN and CDR2 FVKESK come from the germline V gene. DNA of the CDR3: TGTGCCAGCAGCCCAGATCCATATGGCTACACCTTC. This translates into CASSPDPYGYTF.

The chain employs TRBV6-5 and TRBJ1-4; TRBD1 agrees at 9 bases. The V and J ends lost 7 bases and 8 bases, in that order; junction bases with no gene match: 8. CDR3 length equals 14 residues. Germline V CDR1 and CDR2: MNHEY, SVGAGI. The CDR3 is CASNTGTGREKLFF. Here the CDR3 DNA reads TGTGCCAGCAACACCGGGACAGGGCGCGAAAAACTGTTTTTT.

The rearrangement links TRBV3-1 (or the pseudogene TRBV3-2) to TRBJ1-5; D call uncertain. CDR1 is LGHDT and CDR2 is YNNKEL in the germline V gene (reference sequence). Deletions cut 0 bases from V and 1 base from J, with 7 bases between. There are 15 residues in the CDR3. The DNA for the CDR3 is TGTGCCAGCAGCCAAGATCGGTTAAGCAATCAGCCCCAGCATTTT. It yields the protein CASSQDRLSNQPQHF.

The V call is TRBV29-1, the J call TRBJ1-2, with a possible D match to TRBD1 (6 bases). Germline V CDR1 and CDR2: SQVTM, ANQGSEA. The CDR3 sequence is 14 residues long. Trimming cost V 4 bases and J 8 bases, with 20 bases left between them. CDR3 protein: CSVGITGPGGGYTF. DNA for the CDR3: TGCAGCGTTGGGATAACAGGACCTGGGGGCGGCTACACCTTC.

The CDR3 DNA reads TGTGCCATCAGTGAGTCGAAGCCTAGACAGACTGCAACTAATGAAAAACTGTTTTTT. Translation gives CAISESKPRQTATNEKLFF. V and J are TRBV10-3 and TRBJ1-4; tentative D call: TRBD1 (5 bases). CDR3 length equals 19 residues. Trimming left V 0 bases short and J 0 bases short, with 17 bases between. Germline V gene sequence: CDR1 ENHRY, CDR2 SYGVKD.

The J gene is TRBJ2-2, the V gene TRBV4-1; no clear D gene. The CDR3 spans 13 residues. V was shortened by 5 bases and J by 6 bases, with 10 bases between the two germline ends. Germline V lookup: CDR1 MGHRA, CDR2 YSYEKL. The CDR3, as DNA: TGCGCCAGCAGCTCCCGTTCGGCCGGGGAGCTGTTTTTT. This sequence encodes CASSSRSAGELFF.